These T cell receptor beta chains were read from a single sample in a study of T cell responses to AZD1222 COVID-19 vaccine. Data came from immunoSEQ multiplex PCR; TCRdb stores just in-frame clones and leaves some out. The sample holds about 120,000 clones; about 90% are singletons and the top ten take 6.5% to 9%. This material consisted of peripheral blood, taken on day 0 of AZD1222 vaccination. These receptors were taken from an adult in good health. Both conserved end residues are part of each CDR3. D genes are given only for firm matches. For some rows the clone size is stated as once, few or many, or as a class when expanded; others skip it.

>TRBJ1-2|NA|TRBD1|TRBV19
CASSLLQGALGYGYTF
TGTGCCAGTAGTTTACTTCAGGGGGCCTTGGGCTATGGCTACACCTTC
>TRBJ1-1|NA|NA|TRBV6-5
CASSYRAEAEAFF
TGTGCCAGCAGTTATCGGGCAGAGGCTGAAGCTTTCTTT
>TRBJ2-3|NA|NA|TRBV6-5
CASPSASEAYF
TGTGCCAGCCCCTCGGCAAGCGAGGCGTATTTT
>TRBJ2-5|few|TRBD1|TRBV7-9
CASSPRTGVSQETQYF
TGTGCCAGCAGCCCACGGACAGGGGTTTCCCAAGAGACCCAGTACTTC
>TRBJ1-6|few|TRBD1|TRBV4-1
CASSSTGTGNNSPLHF
TGCGCCAGCAGCTCTACAGGGACAGGGAATAATTCACCCCTCCACTTT
>TRBJ1-6|NA|TRBD1|TRBV11-2
CASSFVGTGASNSPLHF
TGTGCCAGCAGCTTTGTCGGGACAGGGGCCTCTAATTCACCCCTCCACTTT
>TRBJ1-4|NA|TRBD1|TRBV18
CASSRGQGRSIEKLFF
TGTGCCAGCTCACGGGGACAGGGTCGTTCAATTGAAAAACTGTTTTTT
>TRBJ2-7|NA|NA|TRBV19
CASSVDLNGRYEQYF
TGTGCCAGTAGTGTGGACCTGAACGGACGTTACGAGCAGTACTTC
>TRBJ1-2|few|NA|TRBV28
CASSYRDGYTF
TGTGCCAGCAGCTACAGGGACGGCTACACCTTC
>TRBJ1-5|NA|NA|TRBV6-5
CASSLSGWQNQPQHF
TGTGCCAGCAGTTTGTCAGGTTGGCAAAATCAGCCCCAGCATTTT
>TRBJ1-3|NA|NA|TRBV6-5
CASSDSQGSGNTIYF
TGTGCCAGCAGTGACTCACAGGGCTCTGGAAACACCATATATTTT
>TRBJ2-3|NA|TRBD2|TRBV4-2
CASSQPAGGSTDTQYF
TGTGCCAGCAGCCAACCTGCGGGGGGGAGCACAGATACGCAGTATTTT
>TRBJ2-1|NA|NA|TRBV5-1
CASSSTVTGPSNEQFF
TGCGCCAGCAGCTCGACAGTGACAGGCCCGAGCAATGAGCAGTTCTTC
>TRBJ2-3|NA|TRBD2|TRBV6-4
CASSSLAGETDTQYF
TGTGCCAGCAGTTCCTTAGCGGGAGAGACAGATACGCAGTATTTT
>TRBJ1-2|NA|NA|TRBV7-2
CASSLRPRWGF
TGTGCCAGCAGCTTAAGGCCGAGGTGGGGCTTC
>TRBJ2-7|once|NA|TRBV5-1
CASSSDYEQYF
TGCGCCAGCAGCTCCGATTACGAGCAGTACTTC
>TRBJ2-7|NA|TRBD1|TRBV20-1
CSASWDRDYEQYF
TGCAGTGCTAGTTGGGACAGGGACTACGAGCAGTACTTC
>TRBJ1-5|NA|NA|TRBV7-3
CASSKSSDRDSNQPQHF
TGTGCCAGCAGCAAGTCCTCGGACAGAGATAGCAATCAGCCCCAGCATTTT
>TRBJ1-3|NA|NA|TRBV5-6
CASSFGRRNTIYF
TGTGCCAGCAGCTTTGGGAGGAGAAACACCATATATTTT
>TRBJ2-7|NA|TRBD1|TRBV6-6
CASSPQGARVEQYF
TGTGCCAGCAGTCCACAGGGGGCGAGGGTCGAGCAGTACTTC
>TRBJ2-2|NA|TRBD1|TRBV12-3/TRBV12-4
CASPDRDTGELFF
TGTGCCAGCCCCGACAGGGACACCGGGGAGCTGTTTTTT
>TRBJ1-1|NA|NA|TRBV12-3/TRBV12-4
CASSPGFNTEAFF
TGTGCCAGCAGCCCTGGGTTCAACACTGAAGCTTTCTTT
>TRBJ2-5|NA|NA|TRBV9
CASSVGRSQETQYF
TGTGCCAGCAGCGTAGGGAGGTCACAAGAGACCCAGTACTTC
>TRBJ2-1|NA|NA|TRBV28
CASSPSPDIAYNEQFF
TGTGCCAGCAGCCCCAGTCCGGACATTGCCTACAATGAGCAGTTCTTC
>TRBJ2-2|NA|NA|TRBV11-3
CASSLVGQTSNGELFF
TGTGCCAGCAGCTTGGTAGGACAAACTTCCAACGGGGAGCTGTTTTTT
>TRBJ2-7|NA|NA|TRBV27
CASSLAPWVSYEQYF
TGTGCCAGCAGTTTAGCTCCCTGGGTTTCCTACGAGCAGTACTTC
>TRBJ2-2|NA|NA|TRBV10-3
CAIHANGANTGELFF
TGTGCCATCCATGCCAATGGGGCGAACACCGGGGAGCTGTTTTTT
>TRBJ1-2|medium-sized|NA|TRBV7-9
CASSQDSSRRGYTF
TGTGCCAGCAGCCAGGACAGCTCTAGAAGGGGCTACACCTTC
>TRBJ2-3|NA|TRBD2|TRBV7-8
CASSLKTRLAGGDTQYF
TGTGCCAGCAGCCTAAAGACGCGACTAGCGGGAGGAGATACGCAGTATTTT
>TRBJ2-3|NA|NA|TRBV3-1/TRBV3-2
CASSQVPRQDTQYF
TGTGCCAGCAGCCAAGTGCCTAGGCAAGATACGCAGTATTTT
>TRBJ2-2|NA|TRBD2|TRBV5-1
CASGREREGTGELFF
TGCGCCAGCGGCCGGGAGCGGGAGGGCACCGGGGAGCTGTTTTTT
>TRBJ1-1|NA|TRBD1|TRBV7-3
CASSSGQYTEAFF
TGTGCCAGCAGTTCGGGACAGTACACTGAAGCTTTCTTT
>TRBJ2-3|NA|NA|TRBV2
CASRVQGNTQYF
TGTGCCAGCAGGGTCCAGGGGAATACGCAGTATTTT
>TRBJ1-1|NA|TRBD1|TRBV7-3
CASSLTGGWDTEAFF
TGTGCCAGCAGCCTCACAGGGGGCTGGGACACTGAAGCTTTCTTT
>TRBJ1-1|NA|NA|TRBV4-1
CASSLTNTEAFF
TGCGCCAGCAGCCTAACGAACACTGAAGCTTTCTTT
>TRBJ1-2|NA|NA|TRBV19
CASYARDNYGYTF
TGTGCCAGTTATGCTAGGGATAACTATGGCTACACCTTC
>TRBJ2-2|once|TRBD2|TRBV7-2
CASTFPSGGATGELFF
TGTGCCAGCACTTTCCCCAGCGGGGGGGCGACCGGGGAGCTGTTTTTT
>TRBJ1-5|NA|NA|TRBV3-1/TRBV3-2
CASSPRVGGNQPQHF
TGTGCCAGCAGCCCTCGGGTTGGAGGCAATCAGCCCCAGCATTTT
>TRBJ1-1|NA|TRBD1|TRBV15
CATSYSRQGGPEAFF
TGTGCCACCAGCTATTCTCGACAGGGGGGGCCTGAAGCTTTCTTT